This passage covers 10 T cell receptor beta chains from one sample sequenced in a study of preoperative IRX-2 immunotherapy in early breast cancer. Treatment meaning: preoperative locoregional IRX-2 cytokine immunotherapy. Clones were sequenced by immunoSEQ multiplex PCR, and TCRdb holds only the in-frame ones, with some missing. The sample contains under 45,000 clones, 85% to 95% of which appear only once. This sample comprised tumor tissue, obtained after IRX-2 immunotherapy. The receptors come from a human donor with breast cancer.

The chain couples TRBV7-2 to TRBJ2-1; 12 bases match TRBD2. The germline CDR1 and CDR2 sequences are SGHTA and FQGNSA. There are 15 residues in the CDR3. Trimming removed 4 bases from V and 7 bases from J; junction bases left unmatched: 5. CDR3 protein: CASSYGLAGYNEQFF. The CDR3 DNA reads TGTGCCAGCAGCTACGGACTAGCGGGATATAATGAGCAGTTCTTC.

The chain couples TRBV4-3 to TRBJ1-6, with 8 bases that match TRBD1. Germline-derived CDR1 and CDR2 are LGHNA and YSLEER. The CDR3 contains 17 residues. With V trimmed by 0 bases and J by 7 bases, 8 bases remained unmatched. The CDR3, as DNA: TGCGCCAGCAGCCAAGATTTTGCAGGGGGCTTAAATTCACCCCTCCACTTT. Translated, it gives CASSQDFAGGLNSPLHF.

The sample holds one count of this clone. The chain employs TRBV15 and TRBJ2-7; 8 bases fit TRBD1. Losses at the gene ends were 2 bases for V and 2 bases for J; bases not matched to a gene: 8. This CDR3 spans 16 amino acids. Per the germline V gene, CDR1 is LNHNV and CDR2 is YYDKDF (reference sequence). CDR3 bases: TGTGCCACCAGCAGACCAGGAACAGGGGGAGCCTACGAGCAGTACTTC. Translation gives CATSRPGTGGAYEQYF.

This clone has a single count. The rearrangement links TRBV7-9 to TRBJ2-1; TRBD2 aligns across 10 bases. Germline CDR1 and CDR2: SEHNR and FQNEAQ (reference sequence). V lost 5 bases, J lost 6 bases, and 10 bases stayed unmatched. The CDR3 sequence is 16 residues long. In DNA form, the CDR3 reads TGTGCCAGCAGCCCGGGGCTAGCGGGAGCTCTCAATGAGCAGTTCTTC. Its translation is CASSPGLAGALNEQFF.

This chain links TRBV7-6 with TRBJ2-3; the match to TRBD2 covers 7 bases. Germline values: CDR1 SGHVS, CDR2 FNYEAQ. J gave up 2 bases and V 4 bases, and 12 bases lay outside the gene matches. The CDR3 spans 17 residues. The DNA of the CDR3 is TGTGCCAGCAGCTCTCTTCACCCAGCGGGAAACACAGATACGCAGTATTTT. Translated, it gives CASSSLHPAGNTDTQYF.

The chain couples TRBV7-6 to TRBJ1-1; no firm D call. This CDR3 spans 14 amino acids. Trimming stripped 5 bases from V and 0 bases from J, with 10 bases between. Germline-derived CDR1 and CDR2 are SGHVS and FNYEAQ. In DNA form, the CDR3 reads TGTGCCAGCAGCCCCGTACAGATGAACACTGAAGCTTTCTTT. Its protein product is CASSPVQMNTEAFF.

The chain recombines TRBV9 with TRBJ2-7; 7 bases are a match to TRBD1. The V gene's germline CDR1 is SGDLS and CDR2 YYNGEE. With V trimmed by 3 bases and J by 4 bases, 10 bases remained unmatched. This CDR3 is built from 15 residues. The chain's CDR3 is CASSARGTEIYEQYF. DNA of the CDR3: TGTGCCAGCAGCGCCCGAGGGACAGAGATTTACGAGCAGTACTTC.

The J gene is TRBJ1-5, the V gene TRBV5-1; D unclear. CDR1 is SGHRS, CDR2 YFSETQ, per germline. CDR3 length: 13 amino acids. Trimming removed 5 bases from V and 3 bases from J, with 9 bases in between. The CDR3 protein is CASRVQDNQPQHF. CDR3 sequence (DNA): TGCGCCAGCAGAGTTCAGGACAATCAGCCCCAGCATTTT.

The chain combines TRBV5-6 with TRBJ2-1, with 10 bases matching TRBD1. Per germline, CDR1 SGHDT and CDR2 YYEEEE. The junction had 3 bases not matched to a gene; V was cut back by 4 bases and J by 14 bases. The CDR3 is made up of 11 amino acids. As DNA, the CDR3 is TGTGCCAGCAGCCTCGGGACAGGGGAGTTCTTC. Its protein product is CASSLGTGEFF.

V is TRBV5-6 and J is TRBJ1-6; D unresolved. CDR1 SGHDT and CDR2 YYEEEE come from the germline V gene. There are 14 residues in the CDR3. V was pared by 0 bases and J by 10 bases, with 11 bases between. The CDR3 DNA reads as TGTGCCAGCAGCTTGGAGGGCGGTCGCTCACCCCTCCACTTT. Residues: CASSLEGGRSPLHF.